These 30 T cell receptor beta chains share one sample of origin, sequenced in a study of blood T cells in healthy people across ages. Primers used in a second PCR of roughly 6 to 12 cycles were a sample-barcoded 5' primer and a J-beta primer mix. TCRdb re-called the 5' RACE reads through MiXCR, storing one row per CDR3 protein. This table has about 1.6 million distinct CDR3 sequences, about 31% appearing once. Input material: blood. The receptors stem from a woman between 25 and 40 years old in good health.

V is TRBV19 and J is TRBJ1-5, with TRBD1 identical over 7 bases. Germline loops: CDR1 LNHDA, CDR2 SQIVND (reference sequence). The CDR3 extends over 13 amino acids. Trimming removed 3 bases from V and 7 bases from J; junction bases left unmatched: 3. CDR3 DNA: TGTGCCAGTAGTATCGACAGGGAACAGCCCCAGCATTTT. It is translated as CASSIDREQPQHF.

This clonotype has a handful of counts. The rearrangement links TRBV5-1 to TRBJ2-1; 8 positions match TRBD2. The length of the CDR3 is 15 residues. The trim removed 2 bases at V and 6 bases at J, leaving 7 bases unmatched. Germline V gives CDR1 SGHRS, CDR2 YFSETQ. CDR3 sequence (DNA): TGCGCCAGCAGCTTCGGGGGGGGACCTCCCAATGAGCAGTTCTTC. Its protein product is CASSFGGGPPNEQFF.

A word on this clonotype: This may come from a read error, since a much larger clone is one base off. The V and J genes are TRBV6-6 and TRBJ2-7, with 8 bases that match TRBD2. The CDR3 extends over 14 amino acids. With 10 bases clipped from V and 2 bases from J, the junction kept 10 bases outside the gene matches. CDR1 and CDR2 (germline): MNHNY, SVGAGI (reference sequence). The CDR3 region has the DNA TGTGCCACCCGGGAGGGAAAATGGCCCTACGAGCAGTACTTC. This gives the protein CATREGKWPYEQYF.

Only a few counts were recorded for this clonotype. The chain recombines TRBV4-1 with TRBJ2-7; D call uncertain. Trimming removed 3 bases at V and 6 bases at J, with 18 bases between. Germline V gene lookup returns CDR1 MGHRA and CDR2 YSYEKL. The CDR3 runs 15 residues. The CDR3 is CASSHYPGRVGEQYF. The CDR3 DNA reads TGCGCCAGCAGCCACTACCCCGGAAGGGTGGGCGAGCAGTACTTC.

The V gene is TRBV12-3 or TRBV12-4, the J gene TRBJ2-1; D may match TRBD1 or TRBD2 (5 bases each). This CDR3 spans 15 amino acids. With 6 bases removed from V and 9 bases from J, the gap between germline ends came to 21 bases. CDR3 DNA sequence: TGTGCCAGCAGCCTGACCAACTCGCCGGGGCCTGAGCAGTTCTTC. It codes for CASSLTNSPGPEQFF.

The rearrangement joins TRBV15 to TRBJ2-3; D is possibly TRBD1 (6 bases). The length of the CDR3 is 15 residues. Germline V CDR1 and CDR2: LNHNV, YYDKDF (reference sequence). V lost 1 base and J 4 bases, leaving 12 bases between the germline ends. For the CDR3, the DNA is TGTGCCACCAGCAGAGGTGGGGACAATGCAGATACGCAGTATTTT. Amino acid sequence: CATSRGGDNADTQYF.

The V gene is TRBV3-1, the J gene TRBJ2-7, with TRBD2 identical over 9 bases. V gave up 4 bases and J gave up 7 bases; unmatched junction bases: 5. Germline V gene data show CDR1 as LGHDT and CDR2 as YNNKEL (reference sequence). This CDR3 contains 13 residues. The CDR3, as DNA: TGTGCCAGCAGCCGTCCTAGCGGGATTGAGCAGTACTTC. This translates into CASSRPSGIEQYF.

This clonotype was detected only a few times. The chain couples TRBV10-3 to TRBJ2-7; 9 bases fit TRBD1. The end of the DNA aligns better with TRBJ2-4, so the J call may be wrong. The CDR3 has 14 amino acids. Germline lookup yields CDR1 ENHRY and CDR2 SYGVKD. CDR3 residues: CAISDDGQGNIQYF. The CDR3 DNA is TGTGCCATCAGTGACGATGGACAGGGGAACATTCAGTACTTC.

The chain joins TRBV7-2 to TRBJ2-7, with TRBD1 matching over 8 bases. The CDR3 is made up of 15 amino acids. CDR1 and CDR2 (germline): SGHTA, FQGNSA. V was pared by 2 bases and J by 3 bases, with 6 bases of the junction left unmatched. The CDR3 region is CASSLSAGTGYEQYF. The CDR3 DNA reads as TGTGCCAGCAGCTTATCGGCAGGGACAGGCTACGAGCAGTACTTC.

The chain employs TRBV20-1 and TRBJ2-4; maybe TRBD1 (6 bases). Germline CDR1 and CDR2: DFQATT and SNEGSKA (reference sequence). The CDR3 loop spans 16 amino acids. The V end lost 4 bases, the J end lost 0 bases, and 16 bases lay between the germline ends. The DNA for the CDR3 is TGCAGTGCTATCCCCTATGGACAGATAGCCAAAAACATTCAGTACTTC. Protein sequence: CSAIPYGQIAKNIQYF.

This clonotype was observed a few times. This chain connects TRBV3-1 to TRBJ2-1, with 13 bases that match TRBD2. Per germline, CDR1 LGHDT and CDR2 YNNKEL (reference sequence). With 1 base clipped from V and 6 bases from J, the junction kept 9 bases outside the gene matches. This CDR3 region has 18 residues. CDR3 coding DNA: TGTGCCAGCAGCCAAGGGTATTCTGGGACTAGCGGGACCAATGAGCAGTTCTTC. This sequence encodes CASSQGYSGTSGTNEQFF.

The chain is built from TRBV20-1 and TRBJ1-5; the D is unclear. The CDR3 is made up of 14 amino acids. Germline CDR1 reads DFQATT; CDR2 reads SNEGSKA (reference sequence). The V gene lost 3 bases and the J gene lost 0 bases, with 9 bases spanning the gap. CDR3 bases: TGCAGTGCTAGGGCGGGATCTAGCAATCAGCCCCAGCATTTT. Amino acids: CSARAGSSNQPQHF.

This clonotype was detected many times. The rearrangement joins TRBV20-1 to TRBJ2-5, with a possible D match to TRBD2 (7 bases). The CDR3 is 14 residues long. CDR1 and CDR2 (germline): DFQATT, SNEGSKA (reference sequence). With 2 bases removed from V and 4 bases from J, the gap between germline ends came to 14 bases. The CDR3 reads CSARLADSRETQYF. The CDR3 DNA is TGCAGTGCTAGACTAGCGGACAGCCGAGAGACCCAGTACTTC.

This clonotype was seen a few times. The chain recombines TRBV20-1 with TRBJ2-1, with D uncertain. The CDR3 consists of 11 residues. Germline V gene sequence: CDR1 DFQATT, CDR2 SNEGSKA (reference sequence). With 1 base removed from V and 8 bases from J, the gap between germline ends came to 6 bases. The CDR3 bases are TGCAGTGCTAGAGTCCGGGATGAGCAGTTCTTC. As protein: CSARVRDEQFF.

This sequence joins TRBV7-3 and TRBJ2-5; possibly TRBD1 or TRBD2 for D (6 bases each). V was shortened by 2 bases and J by 0 bases, with 19 bases between the two germline ends. Per the germline V gene, CDR1 is SGHTA and CDR2 is FQGTGA. The CDR3 is 18 amino acids. The CDR3 DNA reads TGTGCCAGCAGCTTATTCGAGGGGGGAACTTTGTACCAAGAGACCCAGTACTTC. Translation: CASSLFEGGTLYQETQYF.

This rearrangement joins TRBV6-5 to TRBJ2-1, with 9 positions matching TRBD2. V gave up 5 bases and J gave up 8 bases; unmatched junction bases: 7. CDR1 MNHEY and CDR2 SVGAGI come from the germline V gene. This CDR3 comprises 14 residues. The CDR3 DNA follows: TGTGCCAGCAGTAGGGAGCGGGAGGTGGATGAGCAGTTCTTC. Amino acid sequence: CASSREREVDEQFF.

The chain carries TRBV7-2 and TRBJ1-5; D remains unclear. CDR3 length equals 14 residues. The V gene's germline CDR1 is SGHTA and CDR2 FQGNSA. V was pared by 11 bases and J by 7 bases, with 21 bases between. This CDR3 is CASAPLVVRQPQHF. The CDR3 bases are TGTGCCTCAGCCCCTCTGGTGGTTAGGCAGCCCCAGCATTTT.

The chain carries TRBV2 and TRBJ2-1, with 8 bases aligning to TRBD2. J was trimmed by 7 bases and V by 8 bases; bases with no gene match: 10. Germline V gene sequence: CDR1 SNHLY, CDR2 FYNNEI. The CDR3 loop spans 14 amino acids. The CDR3 DNA follows: TGTGCCAGCGGGGGGGGACTAGTATATAATGAGCAGTTCTTC. Residues: CASGGGLVYNEQFF.

With respect to this clonotype: This may stem from a read error, because a much larger clone lies one nucleotide away. V is TRBV13 and J is TRBJ2-1; possible D gene TRBD2, 6 bases. Germline V gives CDR1 PRHDT, CDR2 FYEKMQ (reference sequence). The CDR3 has 14 residues. CDR3 sequence (DNA): TGTGCCAGTGCTTTGGTAGCGGAACACAATGGGCAGTTCTTC. This codes for CASALVAEHNGQFF.

Worth noting for this clonotype: This may be a read error: a much more frequent sequence differs by one nucleotide. V usage is TRBV12-3 or TRBV12-4 and J usage is TRBJ2-7; D might be TRBD2 (5 bases). This CDR3 contains 13 residues. CDR3 in amino acids: CAGSLDQRVEQYF. As DNA, the CDR3 is TGTGCCGGCAGTTTGGATCAGAGGGTCGAGCAGTACTTC.

This clonotype has only a few counts. The V gene is TRBV2, the J gene TRBJ2-3; 7 bases are a match to TRBD1. V shed 9 bases and J 0 bases; nucleotides not matched to a gene: 6. CDR1 and CDR2 from the germline V gene are SNHLY and FYNNEI. The CDR3 length is 14 residues. Here the CDR3 DNA reads TGTGCCAGTCAGGGGGTTTATAGCACAGATACGCAGTATTTT. The encoded protein is CASQGVYSTDTQYF.

The chain is built from TRBV7-3 and TRBJ1-2; D not certain. Germline CDR1 and CDR2: SGHTA and FQGTGA. The CDR3 is 12 amino acids. The ends were cut back, 5 bases at V and 8 bases at J, with 12 bases in the middle. This CDR3 is CASSTRGRGYTF. DNA for the CDR3: TGTGCCAGCAGCACCCGAGGGCGCGGCTACACCTTC.

This clonotype appeared many times. The V and J genes are TRBV10-3 and TRBJ2-7; 8 bases agree with TRBD1. The CDR3 sequence is 14 residues long. Per the germline V gene, CDR1 is ENHRY and CDR2 is SYGVKD. Germline trimming cut 5 bases from V and 4 bases from J; bases unmatched to any gene: 7. CDR3 sequence: CAISSDRAGYEQYF. The CDR3 bases are TGTGCCATCAGTTCGGACAGGGCGGGATACGAGCAGTACTTC.

This clonotype was seen a single time. V usage is TRBV28 and J usage is TRBJ1-1, with 9 bases lining up with TRBD1. CDR1 and CDR2 from the germline V gene are MDHEN and SYDVKM. J lost 4 bases, V lost 7 bases, and 4 bases had no gene match. This CDR3 contains 13 residues. CDR3 residues: CASTRDRVTEAFF. CDR3 coding DNA: TGTGCCAGCACCCGGGACAGGGTCACTGAAGCTTTCTTT.

The gene calls are TRBV20-1 and TRBJ2-7; D assignment may be TRBD1 or TRBD2 (5 bases each). V lost 6 bases and J lost 2, with 17 bases in between. The CDR3 totals 14 residues. The germline V gene has CDR1 DFQATT and CDR2 SNEGSKA (reference sequence). This CDR3 is CSAEGVAFTYEQYF. Here the CDR3 DNA reads TGCAGTGCCGAAGGGGTAGCGTTCACCTACGAGCAGTACTTC.

This clonotype turned up a few times. V is TRBV7-9 and J is TRBJ2-3; D is perhaps TRBD2 (6 bases). CDR3 length equals 15 residues. Trimming left V 1 base short and J 4 bases short, with 12 bases between. Per the germline V gene, CDR1 is SEHNR and CDR2 is FQNEAQ (reference sequence). The CDR3 DNA sequence: TGTGCCAGCAGCTTAGGGGAGACTAGTGCAGATACGCAGTATTTT. As protein: CASSLGETSADTQYF.

The table lists this clonotype with many counts. The chain employs TRBV28 and TRBJ2-7; D remains unclear. Trimming took off 7 bases at V and 3 bases at J, with 7 bases between the two ends. The germline CDR1 and CDR2 sequences are MDHEN and SYDVKM. The CDR3 loop spans 11 amino acids. Here the CDR3 reads CASKDNYEQYF. DNA of the CDR3: TGTGCCAGCAAGGATAACTACGAGCAGTACTTC.

This clonotype was seen many times. This chain joins TRBV27 and TRBJ2-7; D might be TRBD1 or TRBD2, each matching 5 bases. Germline CDR1 reads MNHEY; CDR2 reads SMNVEV (reference sequence). CDR3 length equals 13 residues. The V end was cut by 5 bases, the J end by 4 bases, with 12 bases between. This chain's CDR3 is CASSPRWGYEQYF. DNA of the CDR3: TGTGCCAGCAGTCCCAGGTGGGGGTACGAGCAGTACTTC.

This clonotype was detected only a few times. A read error may be the cause here, since a much bigger clone is one base away. The chain combines TRBV20-1 with TRBJ2-7; D gene ambiguous. There are 11 residues in the CDR3. V gave up 2 bases and J gave up 6 bases, with 8 bases separating them. Per the germline V gene, CDR1 is DFQATT and CDR2 is SNEGSKA (reference sequence). The CDR3 DNA reads as TGCAGTGCTAGATCGGAATCCGAGCAGTACTTC. Its protein product is CSARSESEQYF.

The chain couples TRBV12-3 or TRBV12-4 to TRBJ2-5; TRBD2 aligns across 7 bases. Losses at the gene ends were 6 bases for V and 3 bases for J; bases not matched to a gene: 13. CDR3 length: 16 amino acids. CDR3 sequence (DNA): TGTGCCAGCAGCCCCCTTATGGCGGGGGTGGAAGAGACCCAGTACTTC. Its translation is CASSPLMAGVEETQYF.